This TCR beta chain was found in a study of OX40 agonist ivuxolimab in advanced cancers. The CDR3 length is 14 residues. From germline, CDR1 is SGHRS and CDR2 YFSETQ. The junction had 7 bases not matched to a gene; V was cut back by 4 bases and J by 4 bases. Sequencing used immunoSEQ multiplex PCR; TCRdb keeps in-frame clones, though not all of them. The top ten clones hold 0.5% to 0.65% of a sample with some 72,000 clones, 92% of them seen once. The table lists this clone with a few counts. The material sequenced was CD4+ or CD8+ T cells sorted from blood, taken in a trial of the OX40 agonist ivuxolimab. The clonotype comes from an adult with an advanced solid tumor such as melanoma, head and neck, liver or kidney cancer. The chain employs TRBV5-1 and TRBJ1-1, with 7 bases matching TRBD1. The CDR3: CASSTRQGITEAFF. CDR3 DNA: TGCGCCAGCAGCACGAGACAGGGTATCACTGAAGCTTTCTTT.